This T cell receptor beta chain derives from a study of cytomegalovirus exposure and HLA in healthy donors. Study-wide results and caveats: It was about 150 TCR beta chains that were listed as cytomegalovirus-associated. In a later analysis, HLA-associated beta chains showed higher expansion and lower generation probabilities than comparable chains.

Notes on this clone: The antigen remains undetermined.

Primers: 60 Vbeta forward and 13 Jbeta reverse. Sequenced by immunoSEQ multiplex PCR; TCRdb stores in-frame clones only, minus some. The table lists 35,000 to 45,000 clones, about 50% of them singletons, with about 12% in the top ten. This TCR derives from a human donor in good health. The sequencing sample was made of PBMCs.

The CDR3 spells CASSYTGTRTYEQYF. The CDR3, as DNA: TGTGCCAGCAGCTACACCGGGACAAGGACCTACGAGCAGTACTTC. The chain combines TRBV28 with TRBJ2-7; D might be TRBD1 (6 bases). V lost 6 bases to trimming and J lost 2 bases, with 17 bases between them. Germline V gene sequence: CDR1 MDHEN, CDR2 SYDVKM. This CDR3 spans 15 amino acids.